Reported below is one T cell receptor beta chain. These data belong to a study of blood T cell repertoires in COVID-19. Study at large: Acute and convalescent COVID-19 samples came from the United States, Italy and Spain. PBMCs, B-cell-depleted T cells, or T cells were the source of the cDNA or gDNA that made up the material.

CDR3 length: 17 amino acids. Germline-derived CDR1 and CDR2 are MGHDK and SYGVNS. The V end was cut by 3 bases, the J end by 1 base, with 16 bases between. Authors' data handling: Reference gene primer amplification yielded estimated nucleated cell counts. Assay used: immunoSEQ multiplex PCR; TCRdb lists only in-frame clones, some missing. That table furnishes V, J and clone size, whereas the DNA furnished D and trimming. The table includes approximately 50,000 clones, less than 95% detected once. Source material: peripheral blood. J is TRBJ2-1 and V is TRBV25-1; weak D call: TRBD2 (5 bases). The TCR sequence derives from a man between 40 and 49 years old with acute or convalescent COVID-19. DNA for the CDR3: TGTGCCAGCAGTGACTCAGTGAGGAGCGGTTCCTACAATGAGCAGTTCTTC. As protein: CASSDSVRSGSYNEQFF.